A single T cell receptor (beta chain) is shown here with its context. Its antigen is still unknown. Qualities for individual bases were not recorded, and no much larger clone is one base off. The CDR3 numbers 15 residues from cysteine through phenylalanine. Only the CDR3 part of the read is kept: 45 bases, read in frame from the first base. The germline V gene (reference sequence) sets CDR1 to LNHDA and CDR2 to SQIVND. At the junction V is shortened by 6 bases and J by 0 bases, with 12 bases in between. Genomic DNA was extracted from sorted cells for sequencing of the TCRbeta CDR3 region. The immunoSEQ Assay was used to sequence the TCRbeta CDR3 regions. As stored in TCRdb, this immuneACCESS dataset retains in-frame rearrangements with V and J assigned. A fraction of the clones does not appear; measured against another copy, unresolved V genes explain less than half of the discrepancy, and the remainder lacks a known reason. Across this sample there are 50,000 to 65,000 clones, with 80% to 90% seen only once. The ten largest clones capture around 7% of the sample.

This sample is drawn from a study of OX40 agonist ivuxolimab in advanced cancers. For context, the study as a whole: Ivuxolimab was an agonistic, fully human IgG2 monoclonal antibody directed against OX40 (CD134), a costimulatory receptor. Intravenous ivuxolimab was administered to patients every 2 weeks at six dose levels: 0.01, 0.1, 0.3, 1.5, 3 and 10 mg/kg. Of the roughly 52 patients in dose escalation, some 20 had hepatocellular carcinoma, some 15 had melanoma, 9 had renal cell carcinoma and 9 had head and neck cancer. In the dose-escalation cohort, around four fifths of patients were male, and the mean age was 60 years with a range of about 20 to 90. Prior anti-PD-1, anti-PD-L1 or anti-CTLA-4 therapy was permitted, and checkpoint inhibitors had been received by 30% to 40% of dose-escalation patients. Three dose-escalation patients achieved partial responses, one with hepatocellular carcinoma and two with cutaneous melanoma. Peripheral TCRbeta sequencing was intended to test whether TCR sequence diversity was altered and clonal T-cell expansion was caused by ivuxolimab. The paper covers the monotherapy dose-escalation part of the phase I ivuxolimab trial, which included N ≈ 54 patients. On the study overall, not on this receptor specifically: In the 0.1-3.0 mg/kg groups, partial responders had among the lowest normalized peripheral clonal expansion, particularly in CD8+ T cells. Low levels of normalized T-cell clonal expansion were also seen in some patients who did not respond. Clonal expansion of both CD4+ and CD8+ blood T cells was observed from baseline to week 6 at doses 0.1 to 3.0 mg/kg. After ivuxolimab, more expanded clones were found on average in CD8+ T cells than in CD4+ T cells. The antigen specificity of the peripheral T cells that underwent clonal expansion was not determined.

Patients with a history of autoimmune disease or receiving systemic immunosuppression were excluded from the trial. Peripheral blood for TCR sequencing was collected from all dose cohorts at baseline, on cycle 4 day 1, and on cycle 7 day 1. Samples came from an open-label, multicenter, first-in-human phase I dose-escalation trial of ivuxolimab. Adults with locally advanced or metastatic head and neck squamous cell, hepatocellular, melanoma or renal cell carcinoma were enrolled in the trial. Before TCR sequencing, CD4+ T cells and CD8+ T cells were sorted from peripheral blood as separate populations.

Recombination linked TRBV19 to TRBJ1-5; 6 matching bases give a weak D call of TRBD1. This clonotype was sampled from an adult with an advanced solid tumor such as melanoma, head and neck, liver or kidney cancer. The sample in question was CD4+ or CD8+ T cells sorted from blood, obtained in a trial of the OX40 agonist ivuxolimab. The DNA sequence is as follows: TGTGCCAGTAGGTTACAGGGCTATAGCAATCAGCCCCAGCATTTT. Translated, this is CASRLQGYSNQPQHF.